This T cell receptor beta chain emerged from a study of cytomegalovirus exposure and HLA in healthy donors. Study results and limitations: A later analysis found first-cohort TCR clusters tended to co-occur in the approximately 110 validation repertoires. The listing of 150 to 200 TCR beta chains classed them as cytomegalovirus-associated. Three chains linked to CMV were shown in vitro to be specific for CMV antigens.

Here immunoSEQ multiplex PCR was the method, and the copy in TCRdb shows in-frame clones only, minus some. Seen here are fewer than 150,000 clones, approximately 86% observed once, and the top ten hold 7% to 9%. Germline assignment: CDR1 MNHEY and CDR2 SMNVEV (reference sequence). V lost 6 bases to trimming and J lost 3 bases; unmatched junction nucleotides: 5. The CDR3 contains 15 residues. The study drew the donors from its approximately 120-subject validation cohort, separate from the roughly 670-subject first cohort. This clone was detected only once. Its antigen is as yet unknown. The TCR originated in a woman younger than 35 in good health and CMV-seropositive. Material for sequencing was PBMCs. V usage is TRBV27 and J usage is TRBJ2-1; 10 nucleotides agree with TRBD1. The CDR3 DNA sequence: TGTGCCAGCAGCATCTGGACAGGGGGCTACAATGAGCAGTTCTTC. Its translation: CASSIWTGGYNEQFF.